A selection of T cell receptor beta chains follows, all from one sample in a study of T cells after yellow fever vaccination. TCRdb re-analysed the 5' RACE reads in MiXCR, keeping a single row per CDR3 protein. The sample includes hundreds of thousands of distinct CDR3 sequences, under 9% seen only once; the top ten take about 3%. The sample here was CD4+ T cells sorted from PBMCs, taken 5 days after the yellow fever booster vaccination. The source of these receptors is a man younger than 35 who received the YFV17D yellow fever vaccine. Both conserved end residues are trimmed from each CDR3. The D gene is left open where the match is weak.

>-|12|TRBV4-3|TRBJ1-6
ASSQDDRGVPLH
>-|13|TRBV19|TRBJ2-2
ASRAGALNTGELF
>-|12|TRBV4-2|TRBJ1-2
ASSQETHYYGYT
>-|13|TRBV7-3|TRBJ1-1
ASSPGYYGNTEAF
>-|13|TRBV18|TRBJ2-1
ASSPIWSSYNEQF
>-|12|TRBV5-4|TRBJ2-1
ASSLLGQVNEQF
>-|11|TRBV12-3/TRBV12-4|TRBJ2-1
ASSLVEGQKQF
>-|16|TRBV5-1|TRBJ2-5
ASSLAIGGGSYQETQY
>-|13|TRBV4-1|TRBJ2-3
ASSQVGIRTDTQY
>-|10|TRBV12-3/TRBV12-4|TRBJ2-5
ASSRTGAGQY
>TRBD1|13|TRBV6-2/TRBV6-3|TRBJ2-3
ASSYGQGASDTQY
>TRBD1|14|TRBV6-5|TRBJ1-2
ASGFWIGTGGYGYT
>TRBD1|15|TRBV5-5|TRBJ2-1
ASSSRNPGQGANEQF
>-|12|TRBV20-1|TRBJ2-1
SASMRGPVNEQF
>-|12|TRBV18|TRBJ1-4
ASSPRPGDEKLF
>TRBD1|13|TRBV4-2|TRBJ1-6
ASSQGQGYNSPLH
>-|12|TRBV5-1|TRBJ1-4
ASTPGGTDEKLF
>-|10|TRBV20-1|TRBJ2-5
SARDLLETQY
>-|14|TRBV2|TRBJ1-5
ASSGLGGGGNQPQH
>-|11|TRBV12-3/TRBV12-4|TRBJ1-5
ASSLDSQKPQH
>TRBD2|14|TRBV20-1|TRBJ2-5
SAPGTSASLGETQY
>-|13|TRBV5-1|TRBJ1-1
ASNRGAIDPTEAF
>-|13|TRBV7-2|TRBJ1-3
ASSLREGIGNTIY
>-|14|TRBV10-3|TRBJ1-5
AISTQQGGSNQPQH
>TRBD1|14|TRBV7-2|TRBJ2-7
ASSLVSGTGAYEQY
>-|12|TRBV20-1|TRBJ2-5
SAFPRTGQETQY
>-|11|TRBV3-1|TRBJ2-7
ASSLSTSYEQY
>-|10|TRBV6-5|TRBJ2-5
ASTSRQETQY
>-|15|TRBV6-6|TRBJ1-5
ASSRTTRTDSNQPQH
>-|12|TRBV7-9|TRBJ1-4
ASSLALATEKLF
>-|10|TRBV4-2|TRBJ2-3
ASSQEGDTQY
>-|11|TRBV11-3|TRBJ2-1
ASSIGDYNEQF
>-|13|TRBV6-2/TRBV6-3|TRBJ2-3
ASSIGDPYPDTQY
>-|12|TRBV12-3/TRBV12-4|TRBJ2-7
ASSSRVSAYEQY
>-|13|TRBV28|TRBJ1-6
ASSSLGLYNSPLH
>TRBD2|12|TRBV18|TRBJ2-5
ASSPPGLAETQY
>TRBD2|12|TRBV12-3/TRBV12-4|TRBJ2-2
ASSPGGSGGELF
>TRBD2|11|TRBV20-1|TRBJ2-7
SVERAGAYEQY
>-|13|TRBV6-1|TRBJ1-3
ASSVRQISGNTIY
>TRBD2|12|TRBV10-3|TRBJ2-3
AIRLAGGPDTQY
>-|14|TRBV12-3/TRBV12-4|TRBJ1-1
ASSHTPRALFPEAF